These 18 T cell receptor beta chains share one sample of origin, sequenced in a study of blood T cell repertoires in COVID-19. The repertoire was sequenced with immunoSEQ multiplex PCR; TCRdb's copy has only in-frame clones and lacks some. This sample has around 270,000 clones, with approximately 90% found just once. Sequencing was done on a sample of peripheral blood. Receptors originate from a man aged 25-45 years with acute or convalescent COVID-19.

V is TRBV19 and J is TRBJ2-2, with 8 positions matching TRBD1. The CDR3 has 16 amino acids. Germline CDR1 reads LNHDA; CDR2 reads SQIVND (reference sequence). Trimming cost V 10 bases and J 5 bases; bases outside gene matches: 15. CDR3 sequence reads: CATGRAGTGGTGELFF. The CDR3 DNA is TGTGCCACCGGAAGGGCGGGAACAGGGGGGACCGGGGAGCTGTTTTTT.

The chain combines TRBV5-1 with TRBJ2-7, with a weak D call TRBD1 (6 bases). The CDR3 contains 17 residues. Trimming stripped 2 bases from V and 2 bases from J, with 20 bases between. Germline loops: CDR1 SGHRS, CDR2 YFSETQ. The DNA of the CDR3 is TGCGCCAGCAGCTTTTCCCCGGGTAGGGACACCCCCTACGAGCAGTACTTC. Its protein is CASSFSPGRDTPYEQYF.

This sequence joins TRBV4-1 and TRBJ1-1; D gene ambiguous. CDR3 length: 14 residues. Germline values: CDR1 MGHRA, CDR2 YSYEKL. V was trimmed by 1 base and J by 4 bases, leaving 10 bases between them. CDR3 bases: TGCGCCAGCAGCCAAGGGTTTCGGGGCACTGAAGCTTTCTTT. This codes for CASSQGFRGTEAFF.

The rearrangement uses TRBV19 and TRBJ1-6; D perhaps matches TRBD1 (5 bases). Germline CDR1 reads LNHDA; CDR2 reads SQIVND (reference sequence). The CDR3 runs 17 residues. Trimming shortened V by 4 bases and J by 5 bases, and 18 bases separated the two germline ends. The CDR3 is CASSTVSGGVHNSPLHF. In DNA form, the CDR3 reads TGTGCCAGTAGTACCGTCTCGGGGGGAGTTCATAATTCACCCCTCCACTTT.

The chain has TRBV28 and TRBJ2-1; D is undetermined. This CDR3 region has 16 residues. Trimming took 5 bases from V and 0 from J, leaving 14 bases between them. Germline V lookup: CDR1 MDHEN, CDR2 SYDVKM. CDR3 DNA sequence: TGTGCCAGCAGTATAGGCGGAGCGAGCTCCTACAATGAGCAGTTCTTC. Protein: CASSIGGASSYNEQFF.

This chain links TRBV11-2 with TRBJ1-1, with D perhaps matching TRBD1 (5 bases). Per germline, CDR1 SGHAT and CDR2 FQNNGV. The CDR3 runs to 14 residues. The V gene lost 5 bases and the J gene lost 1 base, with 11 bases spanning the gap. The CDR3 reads CASSESGGNTEAFF. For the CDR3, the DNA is TGTGCCAGCAGCGAAAGCGGGGGGAACACTGAAGCTTTCTTT.

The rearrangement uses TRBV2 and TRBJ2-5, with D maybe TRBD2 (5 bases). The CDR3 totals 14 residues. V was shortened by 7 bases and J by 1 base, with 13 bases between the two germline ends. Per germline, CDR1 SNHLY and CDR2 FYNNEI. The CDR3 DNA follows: TGTGCCAGCACTCTCGGGCTAGCCCAAGAGACCCAGTACTTC. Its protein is CASTLGLAQETQYF.

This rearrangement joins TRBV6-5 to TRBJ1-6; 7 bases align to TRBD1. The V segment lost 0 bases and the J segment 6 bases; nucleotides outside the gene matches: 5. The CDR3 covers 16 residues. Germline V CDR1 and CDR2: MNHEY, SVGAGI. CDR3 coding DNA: TGTGCCAGCAGTTACTCCCGACAGGGAGGTAATTCACCCCTCCACTTT. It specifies CASSYSRQGGNSPLHF.

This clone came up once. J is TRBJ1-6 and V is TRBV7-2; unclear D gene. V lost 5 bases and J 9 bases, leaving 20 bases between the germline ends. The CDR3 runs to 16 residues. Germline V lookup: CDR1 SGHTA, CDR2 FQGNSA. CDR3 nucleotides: TGTGCCAGCAGCCCTAGACCGTGGATTTCTGCTTCACCCCTCCACTTT. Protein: CASSPRPWISASPLHF. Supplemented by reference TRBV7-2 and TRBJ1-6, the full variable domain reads GAGVSQSPSNKVTEKGKDVELRCDPISGHTALYWYRQSLGQGLEFLIYFQGNSAPDKSGLPSDRFSAERTGGSVSTLTIQRTQQEDSAVYLCASSPRPWISASPLHFGNGTRLTVT.

CDR3 residues: CASSPTGVYGYTF. Here the CDR3 DNA reads TGTGCCAGTAGTCCGACAGGGGTTTATGGCTACACCTTC. The chain employs TRBV19 and TRBJ1-2; TRBD1 matches 8 bases. Germline V CDR1 and CDR2: LNHDA, SQIVND (reference sequence). With V trimmed by 5 bases and J by 5 bases, 4 bases remained unmatched. The CDR3 sequence is 13 residues long.

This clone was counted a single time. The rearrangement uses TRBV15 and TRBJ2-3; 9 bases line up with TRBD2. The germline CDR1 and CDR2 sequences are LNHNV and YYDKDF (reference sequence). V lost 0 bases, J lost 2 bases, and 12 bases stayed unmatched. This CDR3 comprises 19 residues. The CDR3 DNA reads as TGTGCCACCAGCAGAGATCATCTTGGGCTAGCGGGATACACAGATACGCAGTATTTT. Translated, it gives CATSRDHLGLAGYTDTQYF.

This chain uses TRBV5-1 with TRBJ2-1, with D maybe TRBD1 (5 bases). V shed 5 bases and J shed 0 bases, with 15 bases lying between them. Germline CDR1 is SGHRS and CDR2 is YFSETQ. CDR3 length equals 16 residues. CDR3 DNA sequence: TGCGCCAGCAGTCGCAGGGTCCCCAGCTCCTACAATGAGCAGTTCTTC. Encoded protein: CASSRRVPSSYNEQFF.

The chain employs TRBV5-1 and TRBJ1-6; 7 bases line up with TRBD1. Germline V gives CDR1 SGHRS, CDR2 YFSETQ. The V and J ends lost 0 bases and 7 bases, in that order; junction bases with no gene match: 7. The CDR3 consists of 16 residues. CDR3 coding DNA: TGCGCCAGCAGCTTGGGGCAGGGGGTAGGGAATTCACCCCTCCACTTT. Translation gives CASSLGQGVGNSPLHF.

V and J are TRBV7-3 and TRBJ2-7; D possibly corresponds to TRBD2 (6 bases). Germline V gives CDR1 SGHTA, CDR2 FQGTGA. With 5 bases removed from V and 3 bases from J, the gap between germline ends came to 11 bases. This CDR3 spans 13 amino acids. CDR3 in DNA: TGTGCCAGCAGCCCAGGGACTTACTACGAGCAGTACTTC. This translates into CASSPGTYYEQYF.

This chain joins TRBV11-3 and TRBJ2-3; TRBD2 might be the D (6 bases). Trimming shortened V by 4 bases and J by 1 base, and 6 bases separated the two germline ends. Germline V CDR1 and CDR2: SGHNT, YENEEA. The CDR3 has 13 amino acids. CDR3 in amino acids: CASSSGGTDTQYF. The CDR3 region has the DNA TGTGCCAGCAGCTCGGGAGGCACAGATACGCAGTATTTT.

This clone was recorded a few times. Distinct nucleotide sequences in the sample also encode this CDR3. Here the CDR3 reads CASSPAARNSPLHF. The CDR3 DNA reads as TGTGCCAGCTCACCAGCGGCGCGCAATTCACCCCTCCACTTT. The chain combines TRBV18 with TRBJ1-6; D gene ambiguous. This CDR3 is 14 amino acids long. Between the trimmed V and J ends, which lost 2 bases and 7 bases, there was a span of 9 bases. Germline V lookup: CDR1 KGHSH, CDR2 LQKENI.

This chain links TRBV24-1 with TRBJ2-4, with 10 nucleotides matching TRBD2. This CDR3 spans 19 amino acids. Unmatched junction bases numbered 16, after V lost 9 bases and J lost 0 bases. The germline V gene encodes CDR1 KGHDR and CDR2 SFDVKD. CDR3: CATSNGQRGGPLAKNIQYF. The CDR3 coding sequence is TGTGCCACCTCCAACGGGCAGCGGGGGGGCCCACTAGCCAAAAACATTCAGTACTTC.

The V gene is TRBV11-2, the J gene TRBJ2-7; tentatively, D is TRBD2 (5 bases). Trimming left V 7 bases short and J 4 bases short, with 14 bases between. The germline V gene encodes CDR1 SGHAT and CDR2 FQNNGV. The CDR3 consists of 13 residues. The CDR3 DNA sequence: TGTGCCAGCACCACTAGTCCGGGTTACGAGCAGTACTTC. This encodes CASTTSPGYEQYF.